This T cell receptor (beta chain) was obtained from a study of CD8 T cells in ankylosing spondylitis. In making TCR beta libraries, quantitative 5'-RACE with molecular barcodes was used. TCRdb redid the calling of the 5' RACE reads with MiXCR, one entry per CDR3 protein. This sample has 330,000 or so distinct CDR3 sequences; 7.5% to 9% occur once, and the top ten carry roughly 15%. Regarding the study as a whole: Clones that were linked to disease were CD8+ and were relatively rare in peripheral blood. It was reported that disease-linked clones were significantly enriched in matched ankylosing spondylitis synovial fluid. Within ankylosing spondylitis blood, a TCR beta motif made up of fewer than ten highly homologous variants appeared to be characteristic.

This clonotype was seen at least ten times. What it recognizes is unknown. J was trimmed by 4 bases and V by 2 bases; bases with no gene match: 9. Germline CDR1 SQVTM, CDR2 ANQGSEA. The CDR3 spans 16 residues. Input material: blood, either unsorted or a sorted T cell fraction (not recorded which). The V and J genes are TRBV29-1 and TRBJ1-1; 11 bases agree with TRBD1. The receptor's source is a male donor with ankylosing spondylitis. The CDR3 nucleotides are TGCAGCGTTGAATACCGGGGGACAGGGGGTGGCACTGAAGCTTTCTTT. Translated, it gives CSVEYRGTGGGTEAFF. Supplemented by reference TRBV29-1 and TRBJ1-1, the full variable domain reads SAVISQKPSRDICQRGTSLTIQCQVDSQVTMMFWYRQQPGQSLTLIATANQGSEATYESGFVIDKFPISRPNLTFSTLTVSNMSPEDSSIYLCSVEYRGTGGGTEAFFGQGTRLTVV.